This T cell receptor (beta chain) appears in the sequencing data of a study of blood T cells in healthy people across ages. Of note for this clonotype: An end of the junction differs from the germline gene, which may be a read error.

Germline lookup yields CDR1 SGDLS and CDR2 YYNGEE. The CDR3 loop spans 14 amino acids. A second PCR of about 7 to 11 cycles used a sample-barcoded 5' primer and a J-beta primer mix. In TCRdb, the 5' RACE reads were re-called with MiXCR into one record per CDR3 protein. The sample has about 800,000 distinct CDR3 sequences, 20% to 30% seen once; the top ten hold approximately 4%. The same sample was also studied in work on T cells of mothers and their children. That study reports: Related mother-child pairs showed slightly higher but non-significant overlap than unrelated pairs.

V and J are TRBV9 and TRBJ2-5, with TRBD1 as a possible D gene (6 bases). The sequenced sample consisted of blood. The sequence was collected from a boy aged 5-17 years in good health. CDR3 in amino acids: CVSSSGTIGETQYF. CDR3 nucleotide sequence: TGTGTCAGCAGCTCCGGGACAATCGGAGAGACCCAGTACTTC.